These 14 T cell receptor beta chains were all obtained from the same sample, sequenced in a study of control samples from healthy donors and cancer patients. The repertoire was sequenced with immunoSEQ multiplex PCR; TCRdb's copy has only in-frame clones and lacks some. The repertoire consists of tens of thousands of clones, with about 81% occurring once and the leading ten covering about 36%. The sample comprised PBMCs. Receptors were obtained from a man between 70 and 80 years old with lung cancer.

The chain recombines TRBV5-1 with TRBJ2-3; D may be TRBD2 (6 bases). The germline V gene has CDR1 SGHRS and CDR2 YFSETQ. The CDR3 consists of 16 residues. The V and J ends lost 0 bases and 0 bases respectively, with 11 bases between them. The CDR3 DNA is TGCGCCAGCAGCTTGGGGGCGGGGAGGAGCACAGATACGCAGTATTTT. It encodes CASSLGAGRSTDTQYF.

The rearrangement uses TRBV6-1 and TRBJ2-3, with no clear D. This CDR3 region has 12 residues. The ends were cut back, 1 base at V and 6 bases at J, with 5 bases in the middle. Germline V gene sequence: CDR1 MNHNS, CDR2 SASEGT. The chain's CDR3 is CASSEGMDTQYF. As DNA, the CDR3 is TGTGCCAGCAGTGAAGGTATGGATACGCAGTATTTT.

The CDR3 is CASSQDTARQLNTEAFF. In nucleotides, the CDR3 is TGTGCCAGCAGCCAAGATACCGCCAGACAGTTGAACACTGAAGCTTTCTTT. The rearrangement links TRBV14 to TRBJ1-1; D is perhaps TRBD1 (5 bases). Germline lookup yields CDR1 SGHDN and CDR2 FVKESK. Trimming stripped 0 bases from V and 0 bases from J, with 14 bases between. The CDR3 is 17 amino acids.

This clone has a single count. The chain has TRBV25-1 and TRBJ2-1; tentatively, D is TRBD2 (6 bases). The germline CDR1 and CDR2 sequences are MGHDK and SYGVNS. CDR3 length: 15 amino acids. Trimming pared 4 bases from V and 6 bases from J, leaving 16 bases between. DNA of the CDR3: TGTGCCAGCAGTGCCTACGTGGGACTTACCAATGAGCAGTTCTTC. This sequence encodes CASSAYVGLTNEQFF.

A note on this clone: Other nucleotide sequences from this sample produce the same CDR3. J is TRBJ1-2 and V is TRBV18; D gene ambiguous. The ends were cut back, 2 bases at V and 0 bases at J, with 7 bases in the middle. CDR3 length equals 14 residues. The V gene's germline CDR1 is KGHSH and CDR2 LQKENI. CDR3 sequence: CASSPGRANYGYTF. CDR3 in DNA: TGTGCCAGCTCACCAGGTAGAGCTAACTATGGCTACACCTTC.

This clone was counted between two and nine times. This chain links TRBV10-1 with TRBJ1-1, with a possible D match to TRBD1 (5 bases). The length of the CDR3 is 16 residues. CDR1 and CDR2 from the germline V gene are WNHNN and SYGVQD (reference sequence). V lost 5 bases and J lost 1, with 17 bases in between. CDR3 loop: CASSPLGKGPNTEAFF. The DNA for the CDR3 is TGCGCCAGCAGTCCTCTCGGGAAGGGACCGAACACTGAAGCTTTCTTT.

The genes are TRBV24-1 and TRBJ2-5; D remains unclear. The CDR3 length is 13 residues. Germline V gene sequence: CDR1 KGHDR, CDR2 SFDVKD. The V end was cut by 6 bases, the J end by 5 bases, with 12 bases between. The CDR3 DNA reads as TGTGCCACCAGTTCCGATTTCGGGGAGACCCAGTACTTC. Amino acids: CATSSDFGETQYF.

The chain joins TRBV18 to TRBJ2-2; D not resolved. Germline V gene sequence: CDR1 KGHSH, CDR2 LQKENI. With 6 bases removed from V and 8 bases from J, the gap between germline ends came to 10 bases. CDR3 length: 12 amino acids. The CDR3 region is CASSDRSGELFF. CDR3 bases: TGTGCCAGCTCCGATAGATCGGGGGAGCTGTTTTTT.

V gene TRBV4-2 combines with J gene TRBJ1-5; TRBD1 is a possible D gene (5 bases). The CDR3 length is 15 residues. V was trimmed by 1 base and J by 2 bases, leaving 9 bases between them. Germline CDR1 and CDR2: LGHNA and YNFKEQ. DNA of the CDR3: TGTGCCAGCAGCCAAGTACAGACAGGCAATCAGCCCCAGCATTTT. This sequence encodes CASSQVQTGNQPQHF.

This chain uses TRBV6-5 with TRBJ2-1, with TRBD1 matching over 9 bases. The CDR3 is made up of 15 amino acids. Germline CDR1 reads MNHEY; CDR2 reads SVGAGI. V lost 5 bases and J lost 2; bases outside the gene matches: 4. CDR3 in amino acids: CASSTQGAAYNEQFF. DNA of the CDR3: TGTGCCAGCAGTACACAGGGGGCCGCCTACAATGAGCAGTTCTTC.

This chain joins TRBV6-6 and TRBJ2-7; TRBD1 matches 8 bases. CDR1 MNHNY and CDR2 SVGAGI come from the germline V gene (reference sequence). Unmatched junction bases numbered 4, after V lost 4 bases and J lost 5 bases. There are 13 residues in the CDR3. The CDR3 region is CASSSPGQDEQYF. CDR3 sequence (DNA): TGTGCCAGCAGTTCCCCGGGACAGGACGAGCAGTACTTC.

In this sample, this clone turned up once. This CDR3 is CASSPEGQNYGYTF. CDR3 nucleotides: TGTGCCAGCAGCCCGGAGGGACAGAACTATGGCTACACCTTC. The chain uses TRBV7-9 and TRBJ1-2, with 7 bases aligning to TRBD1. The CDR3 contains 14 residues. From germline, CDR1 is SEHNR and CDR2 FQNEAQ (reference sequence). The V gene end was trimmed by 5 bases and the J gene end by 2 bases; junction bases not matched to a gene: 5.

This clone was counted once. This chain joins TRBV10-3 and TRBJ1-4, with a weak D call TRBD1 (6 bases). Germline CDR1 is ENHRY and CDR2 is SYGVKD. The CDR3 extends over 14 amino acids. Trimming took 7 bases from V and 6 from J, leaving 15 bases between them. The CDR3 loop is CAIKRGKGDEKLFF. The CDR3 DNA is TGTGCCATCAAGAGGGGGAAAGGGGATGAAAAACTGTTTTTT.

The chain has TRBV5-1 and TRBJ2-7; 7 bases map to TRBD1. This CDR3 has 14 residues. Looked up from germline, CDR1 is SGHRS and CDR2 is YFSETQ. V shed 5 bases and J 3 bases; nucleotides not matched to a gene: 8. In DNA form, the CDR3 reads TGCGCCAGCAGTCCGACAGGGTCCTACTACGAGCAGTACTTC. It encodes CASSPTGSYYEQYF.